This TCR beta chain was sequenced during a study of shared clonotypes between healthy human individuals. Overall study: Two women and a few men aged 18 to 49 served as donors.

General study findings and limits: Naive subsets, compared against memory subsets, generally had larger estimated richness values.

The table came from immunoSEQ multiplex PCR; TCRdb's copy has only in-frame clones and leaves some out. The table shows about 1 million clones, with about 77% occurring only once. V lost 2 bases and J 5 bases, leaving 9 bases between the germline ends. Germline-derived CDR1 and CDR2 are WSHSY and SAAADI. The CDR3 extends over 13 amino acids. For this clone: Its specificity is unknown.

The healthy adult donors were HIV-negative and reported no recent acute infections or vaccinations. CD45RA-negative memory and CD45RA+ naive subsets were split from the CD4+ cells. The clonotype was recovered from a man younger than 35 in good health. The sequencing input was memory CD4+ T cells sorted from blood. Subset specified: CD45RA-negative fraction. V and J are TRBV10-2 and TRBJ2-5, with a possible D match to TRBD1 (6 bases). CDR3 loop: CASSEQGWETQYF. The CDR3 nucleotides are TGCGCCAGCAGTGAGCAGGGGTGGGAGACCCAGTACTTC.